The 24 T cell receptor beta chains given below trace back to one sample, sequenced in a study of post-analysis software for immune sequencing data. Study results and caveats: Patients showed TRBV5-6, TRBV5-1 and TRBV20-1 among five TRBV segments more frequent than in controls.

The TCR beta cDNA libraries carried unique molecular identifiers. TCRdb passed the PCR reads through MiXCR, listing each CDR3 protein once. The repertoire holds about 570,000 distinct CDR3 sequences, less than 40% seen once, with roughly 6% in the top ten. Their specific antigens are unknown. The sequenced sample was blood. These receptors all come from a girl aged 2-17 years with multiple sclerosis.

This chain joins TRBV7-2 and TRBJ2-5, with 7 bases that match TRBD1. V dropped 5 bases and J dropped 4; count of bases not matched to a gene: 7. The CDR3 extends over 14 amino acids. Per germline, CDR1 SGHTA and CDR2 FQGNSA. As DNA, the CDR3 is TGTGCCAGCAGCATCTGGACAGGCCGAGAGACCCAGTACTTC. It encodes CASSIWTGRETQYF.

This clonotype was counted many times. This chain connects TRBV7-2 to TRBJ2-1; TRBD1 might be the D (6 bases). Germline V lookup: CDR1 SGHTA, CDR2 FQGNSA. The CDR3 is 14 residues long. Trimming shortened V by 2 bases and J by 7 bases, and 12 bases separated the two germline ends. As DNA, the CDR3 is TGTGCCAGCAGCTTACGGTACAGGGTGAATGAGCAGTTCTTC. Protein: CASSLRYRVNEQFF. The complete variable domain, with remaining parts taken from reference TRBV7-2 and TRBJ2-1, reads GAGVSQSPSNKVTEKGKDVELRCDPISGHTALYWYRQSLGQGLEFLIYFQGNSAPDKSGLPSDRFSAERTGGSVSTLTIQRTQQEDSAVYLCASSLRYRVNEQFFGPGTRLTVL.

In its sample, this clonotype was seen a few times. The chain couples TRBV7-8 to TRBJ2-5, with 7 bases aligning to TRBD2. Germline CDR1 reads SGHVS; CDR2 reads FQNEAQ. This CDR3 is 13 amino acids long. The trim removed 7 bases at V and 5 bases at J, leaving 7 bases unmatched. For the CDR3, the DNA is TGTGCCAGCACCATTGCCGGGGGGGAGACCCAGTACTTC. It translates to CASTIAGGETQYF.

J is TRBJ1-1 and V is TRBV12-3 or TRBV12-4; D gene unclear. The CDR3 is made up of 13 amino acids. Trimming took off 1 base at V and 11 bases at J, with 14 bases between the two ends. The CDR3 loop is CASSLGEARSAFF. The CDR3 nucleotides read TGTGCCAGCAGTTTAGGGGAGGCCCGTAGTGCTTTCTTT.

The genes are TRBV20-1 and TRBJ2-4; 11 positions agree with TRBD2. Trimming at V came to 4 bases and at J to 2 bases, leaving 10 bases not matched to a gene. The CDR3 covers 17 residues. Germline-derived CDR1 and CDR2 are DFQATT and SNEGSKA (reference sequence). The DNA for the CDR3 is TGCAGTGCTATCATTAGCGGGGGGGATTCGACCAAAAACATTCAGTACTTC. Translated, it gives CSAIISGGDSTKNIQYF.

This clonotype was counted between two and nine times. The chain links TRBV29-1 to TRBJ1-2; 7 bases are a match to TRBD1. The V gene's germline CDR1 is SQVTM and CDR2 ANQGSEA. There are 15 residues in the CDR3. V shed 5 bases, J shed 0 bases, and the junction held 9 bases outside the gene matches. CDR3 coding DNA: TGCAGCGTTAGGGGGCAGGGCCCTACTAACTATGGCTACACCTTC. Protein sequence: CSVRGQGPTNYGYTF.

CDR3 DNA sequence: TGCGCCAGCAGCCGGACCGGGGCAGATAACACTGAAGCTTTCTTT. Its protein is CASSRTGADNTEAFF. This sequence joins TRBV5-1 and TRBJ1-1; D is perhaps TRBD1 (5 bases). This CDR3 comprises 15 residues. V lost 4 bases and J lost 2, with 15 bases in between. Looked up from germline, CDR1 is SGHRS and CDR2 is YFSETQ.

The chain carries TRBV5-1 and TRBJ2-6; a weak D match, TRBD1 (6 bases). V was clipped by 2 bases and J by 3 bases, with 15 bases between them. The CDR3 length is 17 residues. Per germline, CDR1 SGHRS and CDR2 YFSETQ. CDR3: CASSLLTGPGGANVLTF. The CDR3 bases are TGCGCCAGCAGCTTACTGACAGGCCCAGGTGGGGCCAACGTCCTGACTTTC.

The V call is TRBV6-1, the J call TRBJ2-7; 8 nucleotides align to TRBD2. Per germline, CDR1 MNHNS and CDR2 SASEGT. The junction had 12 bases not matched to a gene; V was cut back by 5 bases and J by 0 bases. The CDR3 length is 17 residues. DNA of the CDR3: TGTGCCAGCAGTAAACCCCGGGGGGGATGGAGCTCCTACGAGCAGTACTTC. It encodes CASSKPRGGWSSYEQYF.

The J gene is TRBJ1-1, the V gene TRBV14, with D possibly matching TRBD1 (5 bases). V dropped 4 bases and J dropped 3 bases, with 12 bases sitting between them. Germline V gives CDR1 SGHDN, CDR2 FVKESK. This CDR3 region has 14 residues. The CDR3 is CASSPGRGYTEAFF. DNA for the CDR3: TGTGCCAGCAGCCCGGGGCGGGGGTACACTGAAGCTTTCTTT.

This clonotype appeared a few times. This chain joins TRBV20-1 and TRBJ2-7; possible D gene TRBD1, 6 bases. Germline V gives CDR1 DFQATT, CDR2 SNEGSKA (reference sequence). The V end was cut by 6 bases, the J end by 1 base, with 16 bases between. CDR3 length: 14 amino acids. The CDR3 loop is CSAPTGQGSYEQYF. CDR3 nucleotide sequence: TGCAGTGCCCCCACCGGGCAGGGGTCCTACGAGCAGTACTTC.

This clonotype was seen a few times. The chain uses TRBV7-9 and TRBJ2-3, with D uncertain. The CDR3 length is 16 residues. The V end was cut by 2 bases, the J end by 5 bases, with 17 bases between. The V gene's germline CDR1 is SEHNR and CDR2 FQNEAQ (reference sequence). This CDR3 reads CASSLSVGANGDTQYF. CDR3 DNA: TGTGCCAGCAGCTTATCGGTGGGCGCAAACGGAGATACGCAGTATTTT. The entire variable domain, with the rest obtained from reference TRBV7-9 and TRBJ2-3, is as follows: DTGVSQNPRHKITKRGQNVTFRCDPISEHNRLYWYRQTLGQGPEFLTYFQNEAQLEKSRLLSDRFSAERPKGSFSTLEIQRTEQGDSAMYLCASSLSVGANGDTQYFGPGTRLTVL.

The CDR3: CASARGKDEKLFF. Here the CDR3 DNA reads TGTGCCAGCGCTCGAGGGAAGGACGAAAAACTGTTTTTT. The rearrangement uses TRBV6-5 and TRBJ1-4, with unresolved D. Per the germline V gene, CDR1 is MNHEY and CDR2 is SVGAGI. V gave up 8 bases and J gave up 8 bases, with 15 bases separating them. This CDR3 has 13 amino acids.

The gene calls are TRBV20-1 and TRBJ2-5; TRBD1 agrees at 9 bases. There are 14 residues in the CDR3. CDR1 is DFQATT, CDR2 SNEGSKA, per germline (reference sequence). With 3 bases clipped from V and 11 bases from J, the junction kept 13 bases outside the gene matches. The CDR3, as DNA: TGCAGTGCTAGCTCAGGACAGGGGAATCGGGAGCAGTACTTC. The encoded protein is CSASSGQGNREQYF.

V and J are TRBV29-1 and TRBJ2-1; TRBD2 aligns across 8 bases. CDR3 size: 12 residues. Per germline, CDR1 SQVTM and CDR2 ANQGSEA. V trimming: 3 bases; J trimming: 7 bases; junction bases outside the gene matches: 2. CDR3 residues: CSVEGLVNEQFF. The CDR3 DNA is TGCAGCGTTGAGGGACTAGTTAATGAGCAGTTCTTC.

The count of this clonotype is one. This chain links TRBV25-1 with TRBJ2-2, with unresolved D. The germline CDR1 and CDR2 sequences are MGHDK and SYGVNS. The CDR3 has 13 amino acids. V shed 8 bases and J shed 1 base, with 8 bases lying between them. The CDR3 bases are TGTGCCAGCGAACTCTGGAACACCGGGGAGCTGTTTTTT. It is translated as CASELWNTGELFF. Full variable domain (remainder filled in from reference TRBV25-1 and TRBJ2-2): EADIYQTPRYLVIGTGKKITLECSQTMGHDKMYWYQQDPGMELHLIHYSYGVNSTEKGDLSSESTVSRIRTEHFPLTLESARPSHTSQYLCASELWNTGELFFGEGSRLTVL.

The CDR3 region has the DNA TGTGCCAGCAGCCAACGAGGGGATGCTTCACCCCTCCACTTT. Encoded protein: CASSQRGDASPLHF. The rearrangement joins TRBV14 to TRBJ1-6; D possibly corresponds to TRBD1 (5 bases). V was cut by 2 bases and J by 9 bases, with 11 bases left in between. CDR3 size: 14 residues. CDR1 and CDR2 from the germline V gene are SGHDN and FVKESK.

The rearrangement joins TRBV6-5 to TRBJ2-1; the match to TRBD2 covers 11 bases. The CDR3 is 17 amino acids. In germline, CDR1 is MNHEY, CDR2 SVGAGI. The ends lost 4 bases at V and 4 bases at J; junction bases unmatched: 9. CDR3 residues: CASSSPRLAGRYNEQFF. DNA of the CDR3: TGTGCCAGCAGTTCCCCCAGACTAGCGGGGAGGTACAATGAGCAGTTCTTC.

This clonotype was detected only a few times. The genes are TRBV24-1 and TRBJ2-1; D call uncertain. The CDR3 spans 14 residues. Trimming left V 5 bases short and J 0 bases short, with 7 bases between. The germline CDR1 and CDR2 sequences are KGHDR and SFDVKD. The CDR3 loop reads CATSGRVSYNEQFF. The CDR3 DNA is TGTGCCACCAGTGGACGGGTCTCCTACAATGAGCAGTTCTTC.

This chain joins TRBV29-1 and TRBJ2-3, with TRBD2 matching over 12 bases. Germline CDR1 and CDR2: SQVTM and ANQGSEA. V was clipped by 3 bases and J by 5 bases; unmatched bases: 9. This CDR3 comprises 16 residues. The CDR3 DNA reads TGCAGCGTTGATTTCGGGTCTAGCGGGGGGGGAGATACGCAGTATTTT. It encodes CSVDFGSSGGGDTQYF.

Comment on this clonotype: One end of the junction does not line up with germline, which may come from a read error. The J gene is TRBJ2-5, the V gene TRBV7-2; 10 bases are a match to TRBD2. Germline CDR1 reads SGHTA; CDR2 reads FQGNSA. The CDR3 consists of 16 residues. The CDR3 nucleotides are TGTGCCAGCAGCTTAGGCTTAGCGGGGGGTTCAGAGACCCTGAACTTC. It translates to CASSLGLAGGSETLNF.

The chain links TRBV4-1 to TRBJ1-4, with D uncertain. This CDR3 comprises 15 residues. The germline CDR1 and CDR2 sequences are MGHRA and YSYEKL. Trimming pared 0 bases from V and 3 bases from J, leaving 8 bases between. The CDR3: CASSQDSLANEKLFF. In DNA form, the CDR3 reads TGCGCCAGCAGCCAAGATAGTCTGGCTAATGAAAAACTGTTTTTT.

The chain recombines TRBV7-9 with TRBJ2-1; D is possibly TRBD2 (7 bases). Germline V CDR1 and CDR2: SEHNR, FQNEAQ (reference sequence). The ends were cut back, 9 bases at V and 8 bases at J, with 14 bases in the middle. The CDR3 has 12 residues. The CDR3 nucleotides are TGTGCCAGTAACCCCGGGGGGCATGAGCAGTTCTTC. It codes for CASNPGGHEQFF.

The genes are TRBV5-1 and TRBJ1-3; D not resolved. V dropped 5 bases and J dropped 2 bases, with 11 bases sitting between them. CDR1 and CDR2 from the germline V gene are SGHRS and YFSETQ. The CDR3 has 14 residues. The CDR3 DNA is TGCGCCAGCAGTTCCGAGCTACCTGGAAACACCATATATTTT. Encoded protein: CASSSELPGNTIYF.